This TCR beta chain was recovered during a study of T cell responses to AZD1222 COVID-19 vaccine. To note about this clone: Its specificity is unknown.

Some clones are missing from TCRdb's copy, which holds only in-frame ones; the method was immunoSEQ multiplex PCR. The data show approximately 89,000 clones, just over 90% seen once. CDR3 length: 14 amino acids. V lost 6 bases to trimming and J lost 0 bases; unmatched junction nucleotides: 1. The germline V gene has CDR1 LNHDA and CDR2 SQIVND (reference sequence). Study-wide results and limits: Spike as a whole was targeted by vaccine-associated CD4 TCRs, dominant at 160-218 and 743-854.

The TCR comes from an adult who received the AZD1222 COVID-19 vaccine. The specimen comprised peripheral blood, sampled 28 days after the second AZD1222 dose. The V call is TRBV19, the J call TRBJ2-1; 8 bases line up with TRBD2. The CDR3 DNA sequence: TGTGCCAGTAGAGCGGGGGCCTCCTACAATGAGCAGTTCTTC. This gives the protein CASRAGASYNEQFF.